The 21 T cell receptor beta chains presented below share a single source sample, sequenced in a study of PD-1 blockade in classical Hodgkin lymphoma. Only in-frame clones appear in the TCRdb table, and some are missing; sequencing was by immunoSEQ multiplex PCR. Found here are some 32,000 clones, roughly 82% of them singletons; the top ten hold approximately 29%. In every patient, relapse followed autologous stem cell transplantation, while exposure to brentuximab vedotin differed. The sequences come from peripheral blood mononuclear cells (PBMCs), collected at baseline. Receptor source: a human donor with classical Hodgkin lymphoma.

J is TRBJ1-1 and V is TRBV4-3; D unresolved. CDR1 is LGHNA, CDR2 YSLEER, per germline. The CDR3 is made up of 13 amino acids. The ends were cut back, 1 base at V and 5 bases at J, with 8 bases in the middle. The CDR3 is CASSQVEGTEAFF. In nucleotides, the CDR3 is TGCGCCAGCAGCCAAGTCGAAGGAACTGAAGCTTTCTTT.

The chain is built from TRBV6-5 and TRBJ2-1; TRBD1 or TRBD2 may be the D gene (5 bases each). Trimming left V 6 bases short and J 3 bases short, with 15 bases between. The germline CDR1 and CDR2 sequences are MNHEY and SVGAGI. This CDR3 has 15 residues. CDR3 sequence (DNA): TGTGCCAGCAGCTCTCCCGGTGGGGGCTACAATGAGCAGTTCTTC. Residues: CASSSPGGGYNEQFF.

The chain carries TRBV5-1 and TRBJ1-2; D possibly corresponds to TRBD1 (5 bases). The CDR3 sequence is 13 residues long. Trimming pared 4 bases from V and 8 bases from J, leaving 15 bases between. In germline, CDR1 is SGHRS, CDR2 YFSETQ. In nucleotides, the CDR3 is TGCGCCAGCAGCCCGGACAACACGGGGGGCTACACCTTC. Amino acid sequence: CASSPDNTGGYTF.

This clone was observed a handful of times. The chain joins TRBV5-1 to TRBJ1-2, with D unresolved. Per germline, CDR1 SGHRS and CDR2 YFSETQ. Trimming removed 8 bases from V and 1 base from J, with 9 bases in between. CDR3 size: 12 residues. CDR3 in amino acids: CASRTDNYGYTF. The CDR3 DNA reads as TGCGCCAGTCGGACGGATAACTATGGCTACACCTTC.

V usage is TRBV7-8 and J usage is TRBJ2-7; D unresolved. The CDR3 has 12 residues. Per germline, CDR1 SGHVS and CDR2 FQNEAQ. Trimming removed 1 base from V and 4 bases from J, with 5 bases in between. CDR3 nucleotide sequence: TGTGCCAGCAGCTTAGGGGTTTACGAGCAGTACTTC. Its protein product is CASSLGVYEQYF.

The chain combines TRBV5-1 with TRBJ2-4, with D possibly matching TRBD1 (5 bases). The CDR3 consists of 11 residues. V lost 9 bases, J lost 6 bases, and 10 bases lay in between. The V gene's germline CDR1 is SGHRS and CDR2 YFSETQ. The CDR3 DNA reads as TGCGCCACCAGGGTGGGAAACATTCAGTACTTC. It encodes CATRVGNIQYF.

This clone was detected only once. This chain uses TRBV7-6 with TRBJ1-3; D ambiguous. Per germline, CDR1 SGHVS and CDR2 FNYEAQ. The V end lost 5 bases, the J end lost 2 bases, and 16 bases lay between the germline ends. There are 16 residues in the CDR3. The CDR3 bases are TGTGCCAGCAGCCGAGGTACGGGCGGACCTGGAAACACCATATATTTT. It yields the protein CASSRGTGGPGNTIYF.

The CDR3 coding sequence is TGTGCCAGCAGTGATGGGGCCAGGACGGGATCCTACGAGCAGTACTTC. Translated, it gives CASSDGARTGSYEQYF. This chain uses TRBV2 with TRBJ2-7; D might be TRBD1 or TRBD2, each matching 5 bases. The V gene lost 3 bases and the J gene lost 1 base, with 16 bases spanning the gap. CDR3 length: 16 amino acids. Germline V gene lookup returns CDR1 SNHLY and CDR2 FYNNEI. Combining the CDR3 with reference TRBV2 and TRBJ2-7 gives the whole variable domain EPEVTQTPSHQVTQMGQEVILRCVPISNHLYFYWYRQILGQKVEFLVSFYNNEISEKSEIFDDQFSVERPDGSNFTLKIRSTKLEDSAMYFCASSDGARTGSYEQYFGPGTRLTVT.

The V and J genes are TRBV7-9 and TRBJ1-1, with D unclear. Trimming pared 3 bases from V and 12 bases from J, leaving 17 bases between. This CDR3 spans 13 amino acids. The germline V gene has CDR1 SEHNR and CDR2 FQNEAQ (reference sequence). The chain's CDR3 is CASSFLLDGRSFF. CDR3 DNA: TGTGCCAGCAGCTTTCTCTTGGATGGGCGGTCTTTCTTT. Complete variable domain (other parts from reference TRBV7-9 and TRBJ1-1): DTGVSQNPRHKITKRGQNVTFRCDPISEHNRLYWYRQTLGQGPEFLTYFQNEAQLEKSRLLSDRFSAERPKGSFSTLEIQRTEQGDSAMYLCASSFLLDGRSFFGQGTRLTVV.

This clone was detected only once. The chain uses TRBV7-2 and TRBJ1-1; D possibly corresponds to TRBD1 (6 bases). V was shortened by 1 base and J by 7 bases, with 10 bases between the two germline ends. The CDR3 extends over 13 amino acids. The germline gives CDR1 SGHTA, CDR2 FQGNSA. For the CDR3, the DNA is TGTGCCAGCAGCTTAGACAGACAGGTTGAAGCTTTCTTT. Translation gives CASSLDRQVEAFF.

The CDR3: CASSAGGTGELFF. As DNA, the CDR3 is TGTGCCAGCAGCGCGGGGGGTACCGGGGAGCTGTTTTTT. The rearrangement joins TRBV25-1 to TRBJ2-2; the match to TRBD2 covers 8 bases. This CDR3 is 13 amino acids long. The germline V gene has CDR1 MGHDK and CDR2 SYGVNS. V lost 6 bases to trimming and J lost 5 bases; unmatched junction nucleotides: 2.

This rearrangement joins TRBV7-9 to TRBJ2-3; D might be TRBD1 (6 bases). The CDR3 is 14 residues long. Trimming removed 5 bases at V and 1 base at J, with 10 bases between. Germline CDR1 and CDR2: SEHNR and FQNEAQ (reference sequence). The CDR3: CASSQQGRTDTQYF. The CDR3 nucleotides read TGTGCCAGCAGCCAGCAGGGGCGCACAGATACGCAGTATTTT.

The chain uses TRBV2 and TRBJ1-5, with D unclear. This CDR3 is 13 amino acids long. CDR1 is SNHLY, CDR2 FYNNEI, per germline. Trimming pared 6 bases from V and 4 bases from J, leaving 10 bases between. In DNA form, the CDR3 reads TGTGCCAGCAGCCGGGAGCAGAATCAGCCCCAGCATTTT. This sequence encodes CASSREQNQPQHF.

As to this clone: Within the sample, other DNA sequences also encode this same CDR3. The gene calls are TRBV7-9 and TRBJ2-7; the D call may be TRBD1 or TRBD2 (5 bases each). Germline assignment: CDR1 SEHNR and CDR2 FQNEAQ (reference sequence). Trimming cost V 5 bases and J 6 bases, with 11 bases left between them. This CDR3 spans 12 amino acids. The CDR3 sequence is CASSLGTGEQYF. The CDR3, as DNA: TGTGCCAGCAGCCTGGGGACGGGCGAGCAGTACTTC.

The chain uses TRBV7-9 and TRBJ2-3, with TRBD2 identical over 11 bases. The CDR3 consists of 16 residues. Germline lookup yields CDR1 SEHNR and CDR2 FQNEAQ (reference sequence). V shed 5 bases, J shed 2 bases, and the junction held 6 bases outside the gene matches. CDR3 protein: CASSRLAGGYTDTQYF. CDR3 nucleotides: TGTGCCAGCAGCCGCCTAGCGGGGGGCTACACAGATACGCAGTATTTT.

This clone was detected once. The V and J genes are TRBV9 and TRBJ1-1; TRBD1 agrees at 8 bases. The CDR3 is 15 residues long. V trimming: 4 bases; J trimming: 4 bases; junction bases outside the gene matches: 9. Germline CDR1 and CDR2: SGDLS and YYNGEE. CDR3 sequence reads: CASSTLQGAITEAFF. For the CDR3, the DNA is TGTGCCAGCAGCACTCTCCAGGGGGCTATCACTGAAGCTTTCTTT. The full variable domain, in which reference TRBV9 and TRBJ1-1 provide the parts outside the CDR3, is DSGVTQTPKHLITATGQRVTLRCSPRSGDLSVYWYQQSLDQGLQFLIQYYNGEERAKGNILERFSAQQFPDLHSELNLSSLELGDSALYFCASSTLQGAITEAFFGQGTRLTVV.

The chain recombines TRBV30 with TRBJ1-5; D remains unclear. V was pared by 2 bases and J by 0 bases, with 5 bases between. In germline, CDR1 is GTSNPN, CDR2 SVGIG (reference sequence). The CDR3 consists of 13 residues. As DNA, the CDR3 is TGTGCCTGGAGTCACGATAGCAATCAGCCCCAGCATTTT. It yields the protein CAWSHDSNQPQHF.

This clone is medium-sized in the sample. The chain is built from TRBV30 and TRBJ2-2; maybe TRBD2 (7 bases). Germline V gene sequence: CDR1 GTSNPN, CDR2 SVGIG (reference sequence). CDR3 size: 20 residues. The V gene lost 8 bases and the J gene lost 2 bases, with 33 bases spanning the gap. The CDR3 region has the DNA TGTGCCCAAAGGGGGGGGTGGCCTAGCGGTCCACACACTAACACCGGGGAGCTGTTTTTT. Translation gives CAQRGGWPSGPHTNTGELFF.

The rearrangement uses TRBV29-1 and TRBJ1-1, with 7 bases identical to TRBD1. CDR1 is SQVTM, CDR2 ANQGSEA, per germline. After removal of 4 bases from V and 2 bases from J, the junction contained 4 bases not matched to a gene. The CDR3 covers 13 residues. CDR3 sequence (DNA): TGCAGCGTTGTGAGGGGGCTCAACACTGAAGCTTTCTTT. Its protein is CSVVRGLNTEAFF.

The chain carries TRBV6-5 and TRBJ1-1; possible D gene TRBD1, 5 bases. The CDR3 spans 15 residues. V shed 2 bases and J shed 1 base, with 11 bases lying between them. CDR1 and CDR2 (germline): MNHEY, SVGAGI. The CDR3 DNA is TGTGCCAGCAGTTACGGTCGGGGGGGGAACACTGAAGCTTTCTTT. It is translated as CASSYGRGGNTEAFF.

The chain has TRBV6-5 and TRBJ1-5; TRBD1 aligns across 9 bases. After removal of 6 bases from V and 5 bases from J, the junction contained 8 bases not matched to a gene. Germline-derived CDR1 and CDR2 are MNHEY and SVGAGI. This CDR3 region has 15 residues. This CDR3 is CASSSTWTGDQPQHF. The CDR3 nucleotides are TGTGCCAGCAGCTCGACGTGGACAGGGGATCAGCCCCAGCATTTT.